The present T cell receptor (beta chain) was sequenced within a study of lymphopenia after photon versus proton radiotherapy. Looked up from germline, CDR1 is SQVTM and CDR2 is ANQGSEA. The CDR3 length is 12 residues. Produced via immunoSEQ multiplex PCR; TCRdb's table is partial and in-frame only. The data show roughly 42,000 clones, roughly 85% seen once. The sequence derives from a man in his forties with gastric cancer. The sequenced sample was peripheral blood, obtained from a patient treated with photon-based radiotherapy. The chain links TRBV29-1 to TRBJ2-1, with D possibly being TRBD1 or TRBD2 (5 bases each). The CDR3 protein is CQGSLSGNEQFF. DNA for the CDR3: TGCCAGGGCAGTCTCTCGGGGAATGAGCAGTTCTTC.